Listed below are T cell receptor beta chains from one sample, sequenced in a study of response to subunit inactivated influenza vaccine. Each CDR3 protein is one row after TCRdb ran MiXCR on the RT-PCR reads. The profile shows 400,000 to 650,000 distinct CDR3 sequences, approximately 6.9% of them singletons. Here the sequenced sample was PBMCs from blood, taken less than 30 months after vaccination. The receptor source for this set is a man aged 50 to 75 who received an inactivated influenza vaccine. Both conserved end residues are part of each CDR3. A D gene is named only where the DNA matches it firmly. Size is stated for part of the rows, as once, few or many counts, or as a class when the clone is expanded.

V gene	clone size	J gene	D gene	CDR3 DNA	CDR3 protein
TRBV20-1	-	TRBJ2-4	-	TGCAGTGCGCTCAGGGAAGCCAAAAACATTCAGTACTTC	CSALREAKNIQYF
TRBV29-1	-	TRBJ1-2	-	TGCAGCGTTGTTTCCCCGGGGGGCTATGGCTACACCTTC	CSVVSPGGYGYTF
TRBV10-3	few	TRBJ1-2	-	TGTGCCATCAGTGAGTTAGTGGCAGAAGGCTACACCTTC	CAISELVAEGYTF
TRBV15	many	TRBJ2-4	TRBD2	TGTGCCACCAGCAGAGAGGGAGGGCTGGCCAAAAACATTCAGTACTTC	CATSREGGLAKNIQYF
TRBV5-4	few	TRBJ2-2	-	TGTGCCAGCAGCTTCGGGGCAGCGAACACCGGGGAGCTGTTTTTT	CASSFGAANTGELFF
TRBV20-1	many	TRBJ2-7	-	TGCAGTGCTCAAAGGACAACCTACGAGCAGTACTTC	CSAQRTTYEQYF
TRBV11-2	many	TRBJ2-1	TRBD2	TGTGCCAGCAGTTTCGGCGGGGGGCCCTACAATGAGCAGTTCTTC	CASSFGGGPYNEQFF
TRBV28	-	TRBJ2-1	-	TGTGCCAGCAGTTTAGACCCGGGTAAAAGGCGGGGCCGAAGAGGGAATGAGCAGTTCTTC	CASSLDPGKRRGRRGNEQFF
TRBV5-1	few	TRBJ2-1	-	TGCGCCAGCAGCCCTTCGGACAGTTCCTACAATGAGCAGTTCTTC	CASSPSDSSYNEQFF
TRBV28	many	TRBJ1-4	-	TGTGCCAGCAGCCTACAGAGCGAAAAACTGTTTTTT	CASSLQSEKLFF
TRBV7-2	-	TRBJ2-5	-	TGTGCCAGCAGCTTTCACCGGTACCAAGAGACCCAGTACTTC	CASSFHRYQETQYF
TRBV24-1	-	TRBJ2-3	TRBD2	TGTGCCACCGGGACGGGGGGGCTGCAGATCACAGATACGCAGTATTTT	CATGTGGLQITDTQYF
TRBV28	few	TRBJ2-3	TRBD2	TGTGCCAGCAGTCGGACTAGCGGGATAACAGATACGCAGTATTTT	CASSRTSGITDTQYF
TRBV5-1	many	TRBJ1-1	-	TGCGCCAGCAGCCTGGCGGGGGGCGCGGCGAACACTGAAGCTTTCTTT	CASSLAGGAANTEAFF
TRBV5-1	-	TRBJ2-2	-	TGCGCCAGCAGCTTGCGGATACCGAACACCGGGGAGCTGTTTTTT	CASSLRIPNTGELFF
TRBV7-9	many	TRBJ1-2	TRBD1	TGTGCCAGCAGCGCAGGGGGGAACTATGGCTACACCTTC	CASSAGGNYGYTF
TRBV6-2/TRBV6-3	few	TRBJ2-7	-	TGTGCCAGCAGGGCGGCTGCTGGTCTCTACGAGCAGTACTTC	CASRAAAGLYEQYF
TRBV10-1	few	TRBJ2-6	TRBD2	TGCGCCAGCTCGGGAGGACCTGGGGCCAACGTCCTGACTTTC	CASSGGPGANVLTF
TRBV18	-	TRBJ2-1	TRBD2	TGTGCCAGCTCACCCCTAGCGGGAGGGGGCAATGAGCAGTTCTTC	CASSPLAGGGNEQFF
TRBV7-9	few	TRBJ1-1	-	TGTGCCAGCAGCTTAGAAGGGACCGGAGAAGCTTTCTTT	CASSLEGTGEAFF
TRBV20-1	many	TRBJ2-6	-	TGCAGTGCTAGAGAACCTAGCCTGGGGGCCAACGTCCTGACTTTC	CSAREPSLGANVLTF
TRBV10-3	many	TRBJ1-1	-	TGTGCCATCAGTGGTGGGTGGAACACTGAAGCTTTCTTT	CAISGGWNTEAFF
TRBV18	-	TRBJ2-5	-	TGTGCCAGCTCACCGGACTTACGGAAGGAGACCCAGTACTTC	CASSPDLRKETQYF
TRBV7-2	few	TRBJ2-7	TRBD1	TGTGCCAGCAGCTTCGACAGGGGAATTTCAACCTACGAGCAGTACTTC	CASSFDRGISTYEQYF
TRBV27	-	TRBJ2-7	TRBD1	TGTGCCAGCGGGTCCGGGACAGGGTCATACGAGCAGTACTTC	CASGSGTGSYEQYF
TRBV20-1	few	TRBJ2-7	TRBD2	TGCAGTGCTAGAGTTCTTAGCGGGGGAGACCCCTACGAGCAGTACTTC	CSARVLSGGDPYEQYF
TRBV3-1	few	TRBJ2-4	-	TGTGCCAGCAGCCCAGGGGCTATAGCCAAAAACATTCAGTACTTC	CASSPGAIAKNIQYF
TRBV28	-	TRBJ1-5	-	TGTGCCAGCAAAGGGGCAGTCAATCAGCCCCAGCATTTT	CASKGAVNQPQHF
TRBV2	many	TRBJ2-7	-	TGTGCCAGCAGTGAAATTCCCGGCACCTACGAGCAGTACTTC	CASSEIPGTYEQYF
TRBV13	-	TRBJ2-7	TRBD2	TGTGCCAGCAGGACTAGCGGGAAATCATACGAGCAGTACTTC	CASRTSGKSYEQYF
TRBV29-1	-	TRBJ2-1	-	TGCAGCGTTAAAGGAGGTCGCGTGGGTGAGCAGTTCTTC	CSVKGGRVGEQFF
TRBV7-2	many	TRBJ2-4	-	TGTGCCAGCAGCTTAGCGCAAGGGCAGGGGGCCAAAAACATTCAGTACTTC	CASSLAQGQGAKNIQYF
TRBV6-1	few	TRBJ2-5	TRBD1	TGTGCCAGCGGATTGGGACAGTTGGAGACCCAGTACTTC	CASGLGQLETQYF
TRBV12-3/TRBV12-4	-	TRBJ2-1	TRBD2	TGTGCCAGCAGACCCAGAGCTAGCGGGATCTCCTACAATGAGCAGTTCTTC	CASRPRASGISYNEQFF
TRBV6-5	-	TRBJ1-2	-	TGTGCCAGCAGTTACGATACAGACTATGGCTACACCTTC	CASSYDTDYGYTF
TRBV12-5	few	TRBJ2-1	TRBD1	TGTGCTAGTGGTTTGGCCATAACAGGGGGCCCCCATCATGAGCAGTTCTTC	CASGLAITGGPHHEQFF
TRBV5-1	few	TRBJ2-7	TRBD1	TGCGCCAGCAGCCCGTCAACAGGGGGCATCGGATACGAGCAGTACTTC	CASSPSTGGIGYEQYF
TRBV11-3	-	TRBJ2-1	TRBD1	TGTGCCAGCAGCCACCCGGGACAGGGGGGAGCCAATGAGCAGTTCTTC	CASSHPGQGGANEQFF
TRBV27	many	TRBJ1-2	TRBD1	TGTGCCAGCAGTCCCCACAGGGGTGGCTACACCTTC	CASSPHRGGYTF
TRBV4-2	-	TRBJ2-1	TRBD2	TGTGCCAGCAGCCAAGCTGCCGGGACTAGCCCCTACAATGAGCAGTTCTTC	CASSQAAGTSPYNEQFF
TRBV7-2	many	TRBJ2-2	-	TGTGCCAGCAGCTTAGACAGACTGACCGGGGAGCTGTTTTTT	CASSLDRLTGELFF
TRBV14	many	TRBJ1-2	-	TGTGCCAGCAGCCAATCACTCGCTTATGGCTACACCTTC	CASSQSLAYGYTF
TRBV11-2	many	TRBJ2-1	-	TGTGCCAGCAGCCCGCGTTCCTACAATGAGCAGTTCTTC	CASSPRSYNEQFF
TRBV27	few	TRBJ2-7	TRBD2	TGTGCCAGCAGCCCTAGACTAGCAGGGACCGTTCGGCAGTACTTC	CASSPRLAGTVRQYF
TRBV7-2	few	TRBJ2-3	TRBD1	TGTGCCAGCAGCTTAACGACAGGGGGCACAGATACGCAGTATTTT	CASSLTTGGTDTQYF